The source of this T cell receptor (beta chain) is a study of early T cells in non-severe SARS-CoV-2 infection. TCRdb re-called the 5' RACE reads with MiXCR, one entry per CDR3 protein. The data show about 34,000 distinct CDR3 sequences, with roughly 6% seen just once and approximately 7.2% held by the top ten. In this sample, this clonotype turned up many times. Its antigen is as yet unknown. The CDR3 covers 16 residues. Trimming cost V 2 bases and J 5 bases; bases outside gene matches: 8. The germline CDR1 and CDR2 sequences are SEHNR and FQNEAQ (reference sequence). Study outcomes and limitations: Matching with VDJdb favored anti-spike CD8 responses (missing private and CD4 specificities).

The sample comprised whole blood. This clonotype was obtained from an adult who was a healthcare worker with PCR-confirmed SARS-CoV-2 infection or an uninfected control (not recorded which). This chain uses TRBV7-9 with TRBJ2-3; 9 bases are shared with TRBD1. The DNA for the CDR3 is TGTGCCAGCAGCTTATCCGGGACAGGGTTTCAAGATACGCAGTATTTT. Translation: CASSLSGTGFQDTQYF.